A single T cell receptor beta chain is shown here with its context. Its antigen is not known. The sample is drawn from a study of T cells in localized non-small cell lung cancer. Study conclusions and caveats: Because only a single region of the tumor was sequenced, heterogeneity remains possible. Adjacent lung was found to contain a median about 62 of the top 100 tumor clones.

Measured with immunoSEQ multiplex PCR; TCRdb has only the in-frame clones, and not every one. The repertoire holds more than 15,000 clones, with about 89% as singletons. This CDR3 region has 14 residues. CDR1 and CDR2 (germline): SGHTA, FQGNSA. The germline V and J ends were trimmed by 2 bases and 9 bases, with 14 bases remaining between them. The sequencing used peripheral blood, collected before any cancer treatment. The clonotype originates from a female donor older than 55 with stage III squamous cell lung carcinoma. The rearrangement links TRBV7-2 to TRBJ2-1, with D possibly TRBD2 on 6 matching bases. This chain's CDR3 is CASSLLLAFSEQFF. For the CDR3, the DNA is TGTGCCAGCAGCTTATTACTAGCATTCTCTGAGCAGTTCTTC.